The 5 T cell receptor beta chains below all came from one sample that was sequenced in a study of Ad26.COV2.S vaccination and SARS-CoV-2 variants (dated by TCRdb to 2020 to 2022). The library was obtained by the immunoSEQ multiplex PCR assay. The immuneACCESS repertoire file appears here via TCRdb, limited to in-frame rearrangements. These files lack a portion of the clones; in checked studies, under half of the deficit traces to unresolved V genes, and the cause of the others is not known. For this sample there are approximately 350,000 clones; around 87% appear just once. The ten biggest clones cover more than 3% of the sample. The treatment or condition label, read with the paper, signifies: some 19 received Ad26.COV2.S at low or high dose, single or two shots; 5 received placebo; per-sample allocation not given. For vaccine and placebo recipients, repertoires were sequenced using samples collected on day 63 after the first injection.

Material: peripheral blood, obtained in a trial of Ad26.COV2.S vaccine versus placebo. The receptor set was obtained from a person between 18 and 65 years old who received the Ad26.COV2.S COVID-19 vaccine or a placebo.

The rearrangement joins TRBV7-9 to TRBJ2-5, with 10 bases identical to TRBD1. CDR1 and CDR2 from the germline V gene are SEHNR and FQNEAQ (reference sequence). This CDR3 spans 15 amino acids. J was trimmed by 5 bases and V by 5 bases; bases with no gene match: 8. The CDR3 sequence: CASSTQTGGVETQYF. The CDR3 bases are TGTGCCAGCAGCACACAGACAGGGGGCGTGGAGACCCAGTACTTC.

This clone was found a few times. The V gene is TRBV5-1, the J gene TRBJ1-6, with D uncertain. The CDR3 sequence is 17 residues long. Germline V gives CDR1 SGHRS, CDR2 YFSETQ. With 4 bases removed from V and 11 bases from J, the gap between germline ends came to 25 bases. The CDR3 here is CASSPRTQEAHPTPLHF. DNA for the CDR3: TGCGCCAGCAGCCCAAGGACCCAAGAGGCCCATCCTACACCCCTCCACTTT.

The chain is built from TRBV6-5 and TRBJ1-3; D uncertain. Trimming took 0 bases from V and 8 from J, leaving 8 bases between them. The CDR3 loop spans 13 amino acids. Germline lookup yields CDR1 MNHEY and CDR2 SVGAGI. DNA for the CDR3: TGTGCCAGCAGTTACTCAGGGTCGGACACCATATATTTT. Translating gives CASSYSGSDTIYF.

This clone occurred once. V usage is TRBV7-9 and J usage is TRBJ2-2; D gene uncertain. CDR3 length: 12 residues. Trimming cost V 5 bases and J 4 bases, with 5 bases left between them. Germline CDR1 SEHNR, CDR2 FQNEAQ (reference sequence). The CDR3: CASSIATGELFF. The CDR3 DNA reads TGTGCCAGCAGCATCGCCACCGGGGAGCTGTTTTTT.

This clone came up a few times. This chain joins TRBV10-3 and TRBJ2-2; TRBD2 might be the D (7 bases). CDR1 ENHRY and CDR2 SYGVKD come from the germline V gene. V dropped 5 bases and J dropped 3 bases, with 16 bases sitting between them. The CDR3 spans 16 residues. The chain's CDR3 is CAISPLGGGDTGELFF. The CDR3 bases are TGTGCCATCAGTCCCCTGGGAGGGGGAGACACCGGGGAGCTGTTTTTT.